These T cell receptor beta chains were read from a single sample in a study of shared clonotypes between healthy human individuals. Sequenced by immunoSEQ multiplex PCR; TCRdb stores in-frame clones only, minus some. The sample carries about 610,000 clones, more than 95% recorded once. The specimen sequenced was naive CD4+ T cells sorted from blood. The receptors stem from a woman aged 30 to 39 in good health. Each CDR3 is given with its conserved first and last residue. D genes are given only for firm matches. Clone size is stated in some rows and not others, as once, few, many or a class when expanded.

TRBV13	14	-	TRBJ1-3	-	CASSPRALGNTIYF	TGTGCCAGCAGCCCTCGGGCCCTGGGAAACACCATATATTTT
TRBV5-6	16	TRBD2	TRBJ2-1	-	CASSSPGTIAYNEQFF	TGTGCCAGCAGCTCGCCCGGGACTATTGCCTACAATGAGCAGTTCTTC
TRBV25-1	14	-	TRBJ2-1	-	CASSEGSVHNEQFF	TGTGCCAGCAGTGAAGGGTCGGTACACAATGAGCAGTTCTTC
TRBV19	11	-	TRBJ1-1	-	CASRRNTEAFF	TGTGCCAGTAGAAGGAACACTGAAGCTTTCTTT
TRBV7-2	16	TRBD2	TRBJ2-7	-	CASSPGGTSGTYEQYF	TGTGCCAGCAGCCCAGGGGGGACTAGCGGGACCTACGAGCAGTACTTC
TRBV19	16	TRBD2	TRBJ2-1	-	CASSTLGGRTYNEQFF	TGTGCCAGTAGTACCCTTGGCGGGAGGACCTACAATGAGCAGTTCTTC
TRBV25-1	15	TRBD1	TRBJ1-2	-	CASSKSGTGGDGYTF	TGTGCCAGCAGTAAATCCGGGACAGGGGGCGATGGCTACACCTTC
TRBV9	14	TRBD1	TRBJ1-4	-	CASSLGQGREKLFF	TGTGCCAGCAGCCTCGGACAGGGGAGGGAAAAACTGTTTTTT
TRBV28	14	TRBD1	TRBJ2-5	once	CASSLTGVGGTQYF	TGTGCCAGCAGTTTGACAGGGGTGGGCGGGACCCAGTACTTC
TRBV5-1	15	TRBD2	TRBJ2-1	-	CASLAGEGDYNEQFF	TGCGCCAGTCTAGCCGGGGAGGGCGACTACAATGAGCAGTTCTTC
TRBV6-5	15	TRBD1	TRBJ1-1	-	CASSPRDRKITEAFF	TGTGCCAGCAGCCCCCGGGACAGGAAGATCACTGAAGCTTTCTTT
TRBV18	16	TRBD1	TRBJ1-5	-	CASSPGTGRVGQPQHF	TGTGCCAGCTCGCCCGGGACAGGGAGAGTAGGCCAGCCCCAGCATTTT
TRBV27	21	TRBD2	TRBJ2-7	-	CASSLRGAWTSGRVIPYEQYF	TGTGCCAGCAGTTTAAGGGGAGCTTGGACTAGCGGGAGGGTGATACCCTACGAGCAGTACTTC
TRBV18	14	-	TRBJ2-7	-	CASSPPNRDHEQYF	TGTGCCAGCTCACCACCAAACCGGGACCACGAGCAGTACTTC
TRBV7-9	15	-	TRBJ2-7	-	CASSPLALPIYEQYF	TGTGCCAGCAGCCCCCTGGCCCTACCCATATACGAGCAGTACTTC
TRBV28	14	-	TRBJ1-5	once	CASIDGGFNQPQHF	TGTGCCAGCATCGATGGCGGGTTCAATCAGCCCCAGCATTTT
TRBV11-2	13	-	TRBJ2-7	-	CASSLQLGSEQYF	TGTGCCAGCAGCCTACAACTTGGCTCCGAGCAGTACTTC
TRBV5-1	17	TRBD2	TRBJ2-2	once	CASSGVIAGTTSGELFF	TGCGCCAGCAGCGGGGTTATAGCGGGAACGACGTCCGGGGAGCTGTTTTTT